The 26 T cell receptor beta chains listed next were all sequenced from one sample in a study of cytomegalovirus exposure and HLA in healthy donors. The PCR ran on 60 Vbeta and 13 Jbeta primers. TCRdb's copy holds only in-frame clones and misses some; the assay was immunoSEQ multiplex PCR. The data contain about 140,000 clones, 66% of them singletons. The sample consisted of PBMCs. The source of these receptors is a woman aged 60 to 75 in good health and CMV-seronegative.

The chain links TRBV7-3 to TRBJ2-5, with 9 positions matching TRBD2. The germline CDR1 and CDR2 sequences are SGHTA and FQGTGA. V was clipped by 2 bases and J by 5 bases; unmatched bases: 6. The CDR3 is made up of 15 amino acids. CDR3 DNA sequence: TGTGCCAGCAGCTTAGGGGCGGGGGGGCAGGAGACCCAGTACTTC. Amino acids: CASSLGAGGQETQYF.

V and J are TRBV2 and TRBJ1-1; 7 bases match TRBD1. Germline trimming cut 7 bases from V and 5 bases from J; bases unmatched to any gene: 16. Germline-derived CDR1 and CDR2 are SNHLY and FYNNEI. The CDR3 consists of 16 residues. The CDR3 DNA sequence: TGTGCCAGCAAGCGGGAGGAGGCAGGGGGAAGGACTGAAGCTTTCTTT. Translated: CASKREEAGGRTEAFF.

This clone turned up a few times. The chain joins TRBV7-9 to TRBJ1-1, with no clear D. With 3 bases removed from V and 14 bases from J, the gap between germline ends came to 16 bases. The CDR3 consists of 12 residues. Germline V lookup: CDR1 SEHNR, CDR2 FQNEAQ (reference sequence). CDR3 in amino acids: CASSFTVAPEFF. CDR3 in DNA: TGTGCCAGCAGCTTTACGGTAGCGCCCGAGTTCTTT.

The chain is built from TRBV28 and TRBJ2-3; TRBD1 agrees at 7 bases. Germline CDR1 reads MDHEN; CDR2 reads SYDVKM. V was clipped by 5 bases and J by 7 bases; unmatched bases: 15. This CDR3 contains 16 residues. The CDR3 loop is CASSPLGGQPAHTQYF. DNA for the CDR3: TGTGCCAGCAGTCCGTTAGGGGGACAGCCTGCCCATACGCAGTATTTT.

The chain couples TRBV19 to TRBJ2-1; the match to TRBD2 covers 10 bases. After removal of 5 bases from V and 3 bases from J, the junction contained 19 bases not matched to a gene. The CDR3 has 20 amino acids. CDR1 is LNHDA and CDR2 is SQIVND in the germline V gene (reference sequence). Here the CDR3 reads CASSGVGTSVTSQSYNEQFF. The CDR3 DNA sequence: TGTGCCAGTAGTGGCGTAGGGACTAGCGTTACATCCCAGAGCTACAATGAGCAGTTCTTC. The full variable domain, rest sourced from reference TRBV19 and TRBJ2-1, is DGGITQSPKYLFRKEGQNVTLSCEQNLNHDAMYWYRQDPGQGLRLIYYSQIVNDFQKGDIAEGYSVSREKKESFPLTVTSAQKNPTAFYLCASSGVGTSVTSQSYNEQFFGPGTRLTVL.

V is TRBV9 and J is TRBJ2-2, with 8 bases fitting TRBD1. CDR1 is SGDLS, CDR2 YYNGEE, per germline. There are 14 residues in the CDR3. Germline trimming cut 3 bases from V and 6 bases from J; bases unmatched to any gene: 4. CDR3 protein: CASSAQGVSGELFF. The CDR3 region has the DNA TGTGCCAGCAGCGCACAGGGGGTGTCCGGGGAGCTGTTTTTT.

There are a few counts of this clone. V usage is TRBV18 and J usage is TRBJ1-2; a possible D gene is TRBD1 (5 bases). With 3 bases removed from V and 4 bases from J, the gap between germline ends came to 9 bases. CDR3 length: 13 amino acids. From germline, CDR1 is KGHSH and CDR2 LQKENI. CDR3 DNA sequence: TGTGCCAGCTCACCCGCAGACAGCTATGGCTACACCTTC. This gives the protein CASSPADSYGYTF. The full variable domain, completed using reference TRBV18 and TRBJ1-2, is NAGVMQNPRHLVRRRGQEARLRCSPMKGHSHVYWYRQLPEEGLKFMVYLQKENIIDESGMPKERFSAEFPKEGPSILRIQQVVRGDSAAYFCASSPADSYGYTFGSGTRLTVV.

The sample holds one count of this clone. The CDR3: CASGLGGQPQHF. The DNA of the CDR3 is TGTGCCAGCGGGCTGGGGGGTCAGCCCCAGCATTTT. V and J are TRBV2 and TRBJ1-5, with D possibly matching TRBD1 (5 bases). Trimming cost V 8 bases and J 6 bases, with 11 bases left between them. The CDR3 runs 12 residues. Germline V CDR1 and CDR2: SNHLY, FYNNEI.

For the CDR3, the DNA is TGTGCCAGCAGCCTCACCGGACTAGGGGACGAGCAGTACTTC. Protein sequence: CASSLTGLGDEQYF. This chain connects TRBV5-6 to TRBJ2-7; 7 bases agree with TRBD2. The germline V gene encodes CDR1 SGHDT and CDR2 YYEEEE. Trimming cost V 4 bases and J 5 bases; bases outside gene matches: 9. The CDR3 runs to 14 residues.

V usage is TRBV7-2 and J usage is TRBJ2-4, with TRBD2 matching 16 bases. The CDR3 is 17 residues long. Germline CDR1 reads SGHTA; CDR2 reads FQGNSA. V trimming: 5 bases; J trimming: 10 bases; junction bases outside the gene matches: 11. CDR3 sequence (DNA): TGTGCCAGCAGCCCCGGGACTAGCGGGGGGGTCAGGGGGATTCAGTACTTC. It encodes CASSPGTSGGVRGIQYF.

The V gene is TRBV18, the J gene TRBJ1-4; unclear D gene. The CDR3 consists of 13 residues. Per germline, CDR1 KGHSH and CDR2 LQKENI. Trimming stripped 8 bases from V and 4 bases from J, with 11 bases between. As DNA, the CDR3 is TGTGCCAGCCGTCCACGAGTTAATGAAAAACTGTTTTTT. Residues: CASRPRVNEKLFF.

V gene TRBV6-5 combines with J gene TRBJ1-4; D is unclear. V lost 2 bases, J lost 3 bases, and 4 bases lay in between. The CDR3 runs 13 residues. Germline V gene data show CDR1 as MNHEY and CDR2 as SVGAGI. The CDR3 DNA is TGTGCCAGCAGTTACGGGCCTAATGAAAAACTGTTTTTT. Residues: CASSYGPNEKLFF.

The chain recombines TRBV6-1 with TRBJ2-7; D call uncertain. The length of the CDR3 is 19 residues. Germline V lookup: CDR1 MNHNS, CDR2 SASEGT. With 1 base removed from V and 4 bases from J, the gap between germline ends came to 26 bases. The DNA of the CDR3 is TGTGCCAGCAGTGAAGAACCCCCAATTTCTTACTCGATGCCTTACGAGCAGTACTTC. Amino acids: CASSEEPPISYSMPYEQYF.

The V gene is TRBV7-3, the J gene TRBJ1-3; 7 nucleotides align to TRBD1. Germline lookup yields CDR1 SGHTA and CDR2 FQGTGA. V lost 1 base, J lost 4 bases, and 7 bases stayed unmatched. This CDR3 is 16 amino acids long. CDR3 protein: CASSLNPRGAGNTIYF. The CDR3 nucleotides read TGTGCCAGCAGCTTAAACCCCAGGGGGGCAGGAAACACCATATATTTT.

The rearrangement uses TRBV11-2 and TRBJ2-1; tentative D call: TRBD1 (6 bases). Germline CDR1 and CDR2: SGHAT and FQNNGV. This CDR3 has 13 residues. Trimming stripped 4 bases from V and 7 bases from J, with 11 bases between. CDR3 in DNA: TGTGCCAGCAGCTACAGGGACCGTAATGAGCAGTTCTTC. It codes for CASSYRDRNEQFF.

CDR3 region: CASSNNRGGDYGYTF. The CDR3 nucleotides read TGTGCCAGCAGTAATAACAGGGGTGGAGACTATGGCTACACCTTC. The V gene is TRBV2, the J gene TRBJ1-2; TRBD1 aligns across 7 bases. Trimming cost V 5 bases and J 3 bases; bases outside gene matches: 9. CDR3 size: 15 residues. CDR1 SNHLY and CDR2 FYNNEI come from the germline V gene.

This clone came up a few times. The rearrangement joins TRBV5-1 to TRBJ1-5; 8 bases are a match to TRBD1. The V gene's germline CDR1 is SGHRS and CDR2 YFSETQ. V was pared by 5 bases and J by 7 bases, with 8 bases of the junction left unmatched. This CDR3 has 14 amino acids. The CDR3 coding sequence is TGCGCCAGCAGTATCGGACAGGGAGACCAGCCCCAGCATTTT. It codes for CASSIGQGDQPQHF.

This chain joins TRBV7-2 and TRBJ1-2, with D possibly TRBD1 on 5 matching bases. CDR3 length equals 13 residues. V dropped 4 bases and J dropped 7 bases, with 13 bases sitting between them. Germline CDR1 is SGHTA and CDR2 is FQGNSA. CDR3 loop: CASSSAGFSGYTF. In DNA form, the CDR3 reads TGTGCCAGCAGCTCTGCAGGGTTTTCTGGCTACACCTTC.

This clone appeared a single time. The V and J genes are TRBV5-1 and TRBJ2-6; 9 bases match TRBD1. Germline V CDR1 and CDR2: SGHRS, YFSETQ. J gave up 1 base and V 4 bases, and 6 bases lay outside the gene matches. The CDR3 length is 17 residues. CDR3 amino acids: CASSAGQGLSGANVLTF. CDR3 nucleotides: TGCGCCAGCAGCGCGGGACAGGGCCTATCTGGGGCCAACGTCCTGACTTTC.

This clone was detected only once. The chain links TRBV18 to TRBJ1-2, with D unclear. In germline, CDR1 is KGHSH, CDR2 LQKENI. V was cut by 3 bases and J by 2 bases, with 13 bases left in between. The CDR3 has 15 amino acids. Written as DNA, the CDR3 is TGTGCCAGCTCACCCGTGACGGGATCGAACTATGGCTACACCTTC. Amino acids: CASSPVTGSNYGYTF. The entire variable domain, with the rest obtained from reference TRBV18 and TRBJ1-2, is as follows: NAGVMQNPRHLVRRRGQEARLRCSPMKGHSHVYWYRQLPEEGLKFMVYLQKENIIDESGMPKERFSAEFPKEGPSILRIQQVVRGDSAAYFCASSPVTGSNYGYTFGSGTRLTVV.

V is TRBV19 and J is TRBJ1-1, with D perhaps matching TRBD1 (6 bases). The V end lost 4 bases, the J end lost 1 base, and 13 bases lay between the germline ends. The CDR3 loop spans 15 amino acids. Germline CDR1 and CDR2: LNHDA and SQIVND (reference sequence). DNA of the CDR3: TGTGCCAGTAGTAGTTTGGGGGCGGAGAACACTGAAGCTTTCTTT. Its translation is CASSSLGAENTEAFF.

The CDR3 nucleotides are TGTGCCAGCAGTTACGGACTAGCGGGAGTATATGAGCAGTACTTC. Translated: CASSYGLAGVYEQYF. The chain employs TRBV6-5 and TRBJ2-7, with TRBD2 identical over 13 bases. The CDR3 sequence is 15 residues long. Germline V gene data show CDR1 as MNHEY and CDR2 as SVGAGI. Trimming cost V 2 bases and J 7 bases; bases outside gene matches: 5.

In its sample, this clone was seen a few times. The V and J genes are TRBV15 and TRBJ2-5; 13 bases are shared with TRBD2. The J call could be wrong; TRBJ2-7 is a better fit for the DNA end. The CDR3 extends over 20 amino acids. The germline V gene has CDR1 LNHNV and CDR2 YYDKDF (reference sequence). CDR3 DNA sequence: TGTGCCACCAGCAGAGGCTCGCCCGGGACTAGCGGGGCCGTCGGGGACGAGCAGTACTTC. The encoded protein is CATSRGSPGTSGAVGDEQYF.

This clone was observed a single time. The rearrangement links TRBV10-1 to TRBJ2-5, with D perhaps matching TRBD2 (6 bases). Germline assignment: CDR1 WNHNN and CDR2 SYGVQD (reference sequence). This CDR3 region has 13 residues. Trimming stripped 7 bases from V and 2 bases from J, with 11 bases between. The CDR3 spells CASTLADQETQYF. CDR3 DNA sequence: TGCGCCAGCACTTTAGCGGATCAAGAGACCCAGTACTTC.

This sequence joins TRBV10-3 and TRBJ1-3; TRBD1 matches at 7 bases. Germline V gene data show CDR1 as ENHRY and CDR2 as SYGVKD. The CDR3 has 12 residues. Losses at the gene ends were 8 bases for V and 6 bases for J; bases not matched to a gene: 4. The CDR3: CAIRTGENTIYF. As DNA, the CDR3 is TGTGCCATCCGAACAGGGGAAAACACCATATATTTT.

This sequence joins TRBV5-1 and TRBJ2-1; TRBD2 matches at 8 bases. This CDR3 has 18 amino acids. The trim removed 3 bases at V and 7 bases at J, leaving 18 bases unmatched. Germline CDR1 and CDR2: SGHRS and YFSETQ. The CDR3 sequence is CASSWRGASGPLGNEQFF. For the CDR3, the DNA is TGCGCCAGCAGCTGGAGGGGGGCTAGCGGGCCCCTCGGGAATGAGCAGTTCTTC.